This T cell receptor beta chain emerged from a study of early stage breast cancer tumors. Overall study: Among around twelve ER+/PR+/HER2- tumors, eight were ductal, four lobular. Around 9.8-fold was the mean read coverage per sample. Study-wide findings and caveats: Tumor and normal breast were distinguished via blood comparison in about 90% of the 16 patients. Enriched TCRB sequences shared across patients were mostly commonly generated sequences.

The CDR3 has 14 residues. The germline V gene has CDR1 MNHNS and CDR2 SASEGT. Trimming left V 10 bases short and J 4 bases short, with 16 bases between. This clone was counted between two and nine times. Its specificity is unknown. Generated by immunoSEQ multiplex PCR, the TCRdb table keeps only in-frame clones and is missing some. In the table there are some 35,000 clones, 70% to 85% of which are singletons. The receptor's source is a person between 55 and 69 years old with breast cancer. This chain links TRBV6-1 with TRBJ2-2; D unclear. Material: blood. CDR3 sequence: CATGDNFPTGELFF. The CDR3 DNA reads TGTGCCACCGGCGACAACTTCCCCACCGGGGAGCTGTTTTTT.